This T cell receptor (beta chain) originates from a study of blood T cells in healthy people across ages. This CDR3 is built from 15 residues. In germline, CDR1 is MNHEY, CDR2 SMNVEV (reference sequence). V was trimmed by 5 bases and J by 5 bases, leaving 18 bases between them. Together with a sample-barcoded 5' primer, a J-beta primer mix was included in a second PCR lasting about 7 to 11 cycles. Via MiXCR, TCRdb re-called the 5' RACE reads, giving one row per CDR3 protein. This table holds more than 750,000 distinct CDR3 sequences, 25% to 30% found once. Whole-study results and caveats: Older age coincided with a roughly linear decline in TCR beta diversity per million T cells.

Ranging in age from roughly 6 to 90, the donors were healthy Caucasian individuals from Russia. In this sample, this clonotype turned up many times. Its antigen remains unidentified. The sample was also reused in another study, on T cells of mothers and their children. As that study records: Across the analysis, no persistent microchimeric T cell clones were detected.

The V and J genes are TRBV27 and TRBJ2-5; D is tentatively TRBD1 or TRBD2 (5 bases each). The sequencing input was blood. The sequence derives from a woman aged 40 to 50 in good health. This CDR3 is CASSPLLRGSETQYF. CDR3 in DNA: TGTGCCAGCAGTCCCCTACTGAGGGGATCTGAGACCCAGTACTTC.